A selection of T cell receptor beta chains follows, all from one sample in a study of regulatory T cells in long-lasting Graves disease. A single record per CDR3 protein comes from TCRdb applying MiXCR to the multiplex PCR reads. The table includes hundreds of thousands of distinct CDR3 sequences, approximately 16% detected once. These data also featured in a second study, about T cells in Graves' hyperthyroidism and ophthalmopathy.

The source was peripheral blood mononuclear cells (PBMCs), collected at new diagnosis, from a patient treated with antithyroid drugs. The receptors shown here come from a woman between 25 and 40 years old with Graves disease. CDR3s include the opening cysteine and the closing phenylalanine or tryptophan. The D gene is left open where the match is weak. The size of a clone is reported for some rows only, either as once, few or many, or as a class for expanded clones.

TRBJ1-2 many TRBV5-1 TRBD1 TGCGCCAGCAGCTCAACAAACAGGGGGCGAGGTCTTGGCTACACCTTC CASSSTNRGRGLGYTF
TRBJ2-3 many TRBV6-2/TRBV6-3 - TGTGCCAGCAGTTACCCCTCGGGGATGGTTAGCACAGATACGCAGTATTTT CASSYPSGMVSTDTQYF
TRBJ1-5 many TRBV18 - TGTGCCAGCTCACCAGGAAGCGGTCATCAGCCCCAGCATTTT CASSPGSGHQPQHF
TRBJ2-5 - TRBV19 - TGTGCCAGTAGCCCACCAGGGGTGGGGGGAGAGACCCAGTACTTC CASSPPGVGGETQYF
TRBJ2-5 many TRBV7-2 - TGTGCCAGCAGCCCCTCCCCCGCGGTAGAGACCCAGTACTTC CASSPSPAVETQYF
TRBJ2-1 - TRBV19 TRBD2 TGTGCCAGTAGTAGGACTAGCGGGAGGTATAACAATGAGCAGTTCTTC CASSRTSGRYNNEQFF
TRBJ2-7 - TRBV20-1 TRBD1 TGCAGTGCTCCCGGACAGGGTATGCACGAGCAGTACTTC CSAPGQGMHEQYF
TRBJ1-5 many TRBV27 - TGTGCCAGCAGTTCCGCAGGGTACAATCAGCCCCAGCATTTT CASSSAGYNQPQHF
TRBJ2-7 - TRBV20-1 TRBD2 TGCAGTGCTAGAGATGTCTGGGGGACTAGCGGTTACGAGCAGTACTTC CSARDVWGTSGYEQYF
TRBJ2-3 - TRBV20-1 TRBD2 TGCAGTGCTAGAGGGAACCCTAGCGGGCCTAGCACAGATACGCAGTATTTT CSARGNPSGPSTDTQYF
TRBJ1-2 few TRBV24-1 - TGTGCCACCAGTGAGGGGGCTGGCTACACCTTC CATSEGAGYTF
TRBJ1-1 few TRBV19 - TGTGCCAGTCTTAAGGGGGGATTGGCAACTGAAGCTTTCTTT CASLKGGLATEAFF
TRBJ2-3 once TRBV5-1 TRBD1 TGCGCCAGCAGCTTGGGACAGGGTGTGAGCACAGATACGCAGTATTTT CASSLGQGVSTDTQYF
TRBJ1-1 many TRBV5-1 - TGCGCCAGCAAACGGACACTAGAGAACACTGAAGCTTTCTTT CASKRTLENTEAFF
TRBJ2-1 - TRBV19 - TGTGCCAGTAGGAGGGACGCCGGCTCCTACAATGAGCAGTTCTTC CASRRDAGSYNEQFF
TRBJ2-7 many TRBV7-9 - TGTGCCAGCAGCTCATCCTTACTAGGTAGCGGAAACGAGCAGTACTTC CASSSSLLGSGNEQYF
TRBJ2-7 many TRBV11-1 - TGTGCCAGCAGCAAAGTCGGAGGTACCTACGAGCAGTACTTC CASSKVGGTYEQYF
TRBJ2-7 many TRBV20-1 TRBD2 TGCAGTGCTAGAGATCCCCAGCGGGAACCCCTGGAGCAGTACTTC CSARDPQREPLEQYF
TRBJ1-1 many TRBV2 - TGTGCCAGCAGGGACGGGAACACTGAAGCTTTCTTT CASRDGNTEAFF
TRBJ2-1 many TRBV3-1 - TGTGCCAGCAGCCCATACAGGTCCTACAATGAGCAGTTCTTC CASSPYRSYNEQFF
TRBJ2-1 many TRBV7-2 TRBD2 TGTACCAGCAGCCGAGCGGGATCGAACAATGAGCAGTTCTTC CTSSRAGSNNEQFF
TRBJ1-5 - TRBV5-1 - TGCGCCAGCAGCCCCATGGGGAATGAGCCCCAGCATTTT CASSPMGNEPQHF
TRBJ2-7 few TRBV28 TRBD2 TGTGCCAGCCGCCCGACTAGCGGGAGGGTCTACGAGCAGTACTTC CASRPTSGRVYEQYF
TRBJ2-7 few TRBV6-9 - TGTGCCAGCAGTTACCGACGGGATAGCATGGACGAGCAGTACTTC CASSYRRDSMDEQYF
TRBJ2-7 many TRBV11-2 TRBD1 TGTGCCAGCAGCTTAGGAGGGGGCCTCCTCTCCTACGAGCAGTACTTC CASSLGGGLLSYEQYF
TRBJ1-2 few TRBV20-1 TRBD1 TGCAGTGCTTTGGACAGGGGAGATGGCTACACCTTC CSALDRGDGYTF
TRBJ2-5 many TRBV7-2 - TGTGCCAGCAGCTTAGTGGGGGGCAGGAGGGTCCAAGAGACCCAGTACTTC CASSLVGGRRVQETQYF
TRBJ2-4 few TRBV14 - TGTGCCAGCAGCCAACCGGGGCTCATTCAGTACTTC CASSQPGLIQYF
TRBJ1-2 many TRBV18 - TGTGCCAGCTCACCACTCATGGTGGGGACAAATGCCGCTCTCTATGGCTACACCTTC CASSPLMVGTNAALYGYTF
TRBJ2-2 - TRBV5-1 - TGCGCCAGCGGACTCGATAGCGCCACCGGGGAGCTGTTTTTT CASGLDSATGELFF
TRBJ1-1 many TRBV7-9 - TGTGCCAGCAGCTTAGGCCTTTCTAGCAGGGGGAACACTGAAGCTTTCTTT CASSLGLSSRGNTEAFF
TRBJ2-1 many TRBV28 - TGTGCCAGCACCTACTACAATGAGCAGTTCTTC CASTYYNEQFF
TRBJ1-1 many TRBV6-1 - TGTGCCAGCAGGGACTTGGGACGGGCTGAAGCTTTCTTT CASRDLGRAEAFF
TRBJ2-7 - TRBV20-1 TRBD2 TGCAGTGCTAGAGTGGCGCGGGAGGGCCATCTTCCGCAGTACTTC CSARVAREGHLPQYF
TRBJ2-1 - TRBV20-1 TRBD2 TGCAGTGCCCCAGGGTCGACTAGCGGGATGAATGAGCAGTTCTTC CSAPGSTSGMNEQFF
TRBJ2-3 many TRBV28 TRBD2 TGTGCCAGCAGTTTTTGGGCTAGCGGGGGCACAGATACGCAGTATTTT CASSFWASGGTDTQYF
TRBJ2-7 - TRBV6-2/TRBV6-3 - TGTGCCAGCATTGGGGGCAGGAGCTCCTACGAGCAGTACTTC CASIGGRSSYEQYF
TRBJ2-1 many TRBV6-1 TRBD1 TGTGCCAGCATGGGGGACAGGGGAGGGAGCAATGAGCAGTTCTTC CASMGDRGGSNEQFF
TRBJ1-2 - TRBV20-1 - TGCAGTGCTAGATCCCGTCGGGAGGGATTTGGCTACACCTTC CSARSRREGFGYTF
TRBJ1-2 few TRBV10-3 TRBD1 TGTGCCATCAGTGTGAAAGACAGGGCCTGGGGTGGCTACACCTTC CAISVKDRAWGGYTF
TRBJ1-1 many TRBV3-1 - TGTGCCAGCAGCCAAGAGGTGAACACTGAAGCTTTCTTT CASSQEVNTEAFF